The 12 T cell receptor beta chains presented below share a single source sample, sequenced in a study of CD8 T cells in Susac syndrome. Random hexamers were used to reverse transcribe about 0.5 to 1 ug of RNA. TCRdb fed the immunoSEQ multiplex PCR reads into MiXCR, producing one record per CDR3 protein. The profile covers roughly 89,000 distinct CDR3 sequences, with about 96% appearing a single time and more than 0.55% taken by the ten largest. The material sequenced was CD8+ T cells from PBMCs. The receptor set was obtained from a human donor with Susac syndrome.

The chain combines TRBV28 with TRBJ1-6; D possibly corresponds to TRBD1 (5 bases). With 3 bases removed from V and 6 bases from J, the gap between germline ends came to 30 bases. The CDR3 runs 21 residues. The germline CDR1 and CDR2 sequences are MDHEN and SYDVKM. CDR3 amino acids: CASSLAVRRGMPTKRNSPLHF. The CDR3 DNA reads TGTGCCAGCAGTTTGGCGGTCAGGAGGGGAATGCCGACTAAACGTAATTCACCCCTCCACTTT.

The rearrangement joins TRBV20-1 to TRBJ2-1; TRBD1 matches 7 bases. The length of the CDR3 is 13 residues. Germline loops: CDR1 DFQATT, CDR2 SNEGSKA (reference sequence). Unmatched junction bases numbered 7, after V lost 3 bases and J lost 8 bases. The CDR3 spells CSASPDREYEQFF. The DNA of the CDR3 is TGCAGTGCTAGCCCCGACAGGGAGTATGAGCAGTTCTTC.

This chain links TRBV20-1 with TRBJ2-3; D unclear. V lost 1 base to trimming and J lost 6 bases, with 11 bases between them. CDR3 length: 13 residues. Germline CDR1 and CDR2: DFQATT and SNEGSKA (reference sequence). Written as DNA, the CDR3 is TGCAGTGCTAGAGCCGGTATCCAGGATACGCAGTATTTT. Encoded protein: CSARAGIQDTQYF.

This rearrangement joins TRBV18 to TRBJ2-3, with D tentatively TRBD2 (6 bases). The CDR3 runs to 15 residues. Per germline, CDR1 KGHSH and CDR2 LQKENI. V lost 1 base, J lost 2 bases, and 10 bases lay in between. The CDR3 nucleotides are TGTGCCAGCTCACCACGGGGGGTTAACACAGATACGCAGTATTTT. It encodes CASSPRGVNTDTQYF.

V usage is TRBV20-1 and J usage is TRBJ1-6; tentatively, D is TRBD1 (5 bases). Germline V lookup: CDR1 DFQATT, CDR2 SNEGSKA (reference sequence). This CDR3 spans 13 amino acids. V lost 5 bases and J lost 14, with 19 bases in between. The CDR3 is CSALGQGSLALHF. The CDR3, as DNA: TGCAGTGCTCTAGGTCAGGGAAGTTTGGCCCTCCACTTT.

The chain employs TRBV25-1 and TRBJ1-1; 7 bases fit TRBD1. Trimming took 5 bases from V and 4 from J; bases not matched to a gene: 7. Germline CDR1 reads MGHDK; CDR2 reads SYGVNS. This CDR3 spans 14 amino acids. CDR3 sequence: CASSPTTGSTEAFF. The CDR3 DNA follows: TGTGCCAGCAGTCCCACGACAGGGTCCACTGAAGCTTTCTTT.

CDR3 DNA sequence: TGTGCCAGCAGTTTAATCGGGACTCCTTCCTACGAGCAGTACTTC. It is translated as CASSLIGTPSYEQYF. The rearrangement joins TRBV28 to TRBJ2-7; a weak D match, TRBD2 (6 bases). Germline CDR1 is MDHEN and CDR2 is SYDVKM. This CDR3 has 15 amino acids. V was cut by 2 bases and J by 1 base, with 12 bases left in between.

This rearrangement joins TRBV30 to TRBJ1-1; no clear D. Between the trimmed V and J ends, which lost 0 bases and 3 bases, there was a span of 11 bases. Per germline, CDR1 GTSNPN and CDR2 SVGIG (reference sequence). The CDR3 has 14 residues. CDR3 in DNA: TGTGCCTGGAGTGTACCGGGTGTTGACACTGAAGCTTTCTTT. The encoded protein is CAWSVPGVDTEAFF.

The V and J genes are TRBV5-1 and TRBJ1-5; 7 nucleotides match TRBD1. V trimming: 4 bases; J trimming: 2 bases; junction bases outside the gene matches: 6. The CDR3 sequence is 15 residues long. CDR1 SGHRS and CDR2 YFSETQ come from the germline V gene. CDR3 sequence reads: CASSRTGDRNQPQHF. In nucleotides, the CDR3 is TGCGCCAGCAGCCGGACAGGCGACCGCAATCAGCCCCAGCATTTT.

The CDR3 DNA reads TGTGCCAGCAGTTACCGAAGGCTAGCGGGGGGACATCAAGAGACCCAGTACTTC. Translated, it gives CASSYRRLAGGHQETQYF. The J gene is TRBJ2-5, the V gene TRBV6-5, with 11 bases lining up with TRBD2. Germline-derived CDR1 and CDR2 are MNHEY and SVGAGI. V shed 2 bases, J shed 2 bases, and the junction held 10 bases outside the gene matches. There are 18 residues in the CDR3.

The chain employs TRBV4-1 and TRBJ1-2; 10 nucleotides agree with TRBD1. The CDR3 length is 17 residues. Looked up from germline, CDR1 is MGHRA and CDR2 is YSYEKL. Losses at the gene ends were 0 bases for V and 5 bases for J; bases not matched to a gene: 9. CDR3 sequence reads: CASSQERDRGSMYGYTF. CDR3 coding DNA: TGCGCCAGCAGCCAAGAAAGGGACAGGGGATCGATGTATGGCTACACCTTC.

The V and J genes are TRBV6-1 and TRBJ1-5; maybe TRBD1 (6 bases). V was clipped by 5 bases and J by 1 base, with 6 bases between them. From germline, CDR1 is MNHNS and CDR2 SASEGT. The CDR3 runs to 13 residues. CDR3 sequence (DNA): TGTGCCAGCAGTAGGGGGAGCAATCAGCCCCAGCATTTT. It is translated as CASSRGSNQPQHF.